This TCR beta chain was obtained from a study of regulatory T cells in long-lasting Graves disease. Study results and limitations: The study found TRBV28, TRBJ1-2 and TRBJ2-5 favored in persistent disease.

Researchers made TCR beta libraries by using iRepertoire HTBI primers and running Arm-PCR on CDR3 regions. TCRdb independently ran MiXCR on the multiplex PCR reads; one entry per CDR3 protein. This table holds approximately 230,000 distinct CDR3 sequences, around 17% found once. This clonotype was found many times. What it binds is unknown. This sample's time point: newly diagnosed GD, antithyroid drugs for less than 3 months. PBMCs provided the RNA from which the TCR library was made. The CDR3 loop spans 16 amino acids. V was cut by 4 bases and J by 6 bases, with 19 bases left in between. Germline V gene data show CDR1 as MGHRA and CDR2 as YSYEKL.

The sample was peripheral blood mononuclear cells (PBMCs), taken at new diagnosis, from a patient treated with antithyroid drugs. This clonotype was obtained from a female donor with Graves disease. The chain links TRBV4-1 to TRBJ2-4; D gene ambiguous. CDR3 amino acids: CASSPWTETSGNIQYF. CDR3 sequence (DNA): TGCGCCAGCAGCCCTTGGACGGAGACCTCAGGAAACATTCAGTACTTC.